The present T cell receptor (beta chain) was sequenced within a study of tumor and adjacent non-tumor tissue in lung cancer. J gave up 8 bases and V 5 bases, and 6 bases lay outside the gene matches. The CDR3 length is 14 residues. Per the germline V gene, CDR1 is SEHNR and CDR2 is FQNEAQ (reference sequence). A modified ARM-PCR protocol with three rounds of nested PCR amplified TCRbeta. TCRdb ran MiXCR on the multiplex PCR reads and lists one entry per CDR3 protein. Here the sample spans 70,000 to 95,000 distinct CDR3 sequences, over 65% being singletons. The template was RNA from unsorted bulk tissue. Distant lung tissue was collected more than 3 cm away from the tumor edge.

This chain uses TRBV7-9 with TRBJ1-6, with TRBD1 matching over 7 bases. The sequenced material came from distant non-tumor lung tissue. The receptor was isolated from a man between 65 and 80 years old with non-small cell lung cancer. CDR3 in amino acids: CASSHSGQYSPLHF. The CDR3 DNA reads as TGTGCCAGCAGCCATTCGGGACAGTATTCACCCCTCCACTTT. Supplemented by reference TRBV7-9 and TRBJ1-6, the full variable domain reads DTGVSQNPRHKITKRGQNVTFRCDPISEHNRLYWYRQTLGQGPEFLTYFQNEAQLEKSRLLSDRFSAERPKGSFSTLEIQRTEQGDSAMYLCASSHSGQYSPLHFGNGTRLTVT.